This paragraph reports one T cell receptor (beta chain). The antigen remains undetermined. These data belong to a study of T cell responses to AZD1222 COVID-19 vaccine. The CDR3 is 14 amino acids. With 3 bases removed from V and 4 bases from J, the gap between germline ends came to 12 bases. Germline V CDR1 and CDR2: SEHNR, FQNEAQ (reference sequence). Findings and caveats of the study: Recipients of two AZD1222 doses showed rising Spike-specific TCR breadth and depth.

Sequenced by immunoSEQ multiplex PCR; TCRdb stores in-frame clones only, minus some. The table includes 200,000 to 300,000 clones, approximately 93% detected once. The sample in question was peripheral blood, obtained on day 0 of AZD1222 vaccination. V usage is TRBV7-9 and J usage is TRBJ2-5; D unresolved. The origin of this receptor is an adult in good health. The CDR3 DNA sequence: TGTGCCAGCAGCTTGACCGCCGTGGGAGAGACCCAGTACTTC. It translates to CASSLTAVGETQYF.